This record concerns one T cell receptor beta chain sequence. In the study's own analysis: Amplification of reference gene primers was used by the study to estimate nucleated cell counts. TCRdb keeps only in-frame clones here, not all; method: immunoSEQ multiplex PCR. Clonal size and the V and J genes are those of that table, whereas D and trimming came from the DNA. In the table there are roughly 70,000 clones, about 80% of which are singletons. The source of the sample is a study of blood T cell repertoires in COVID-19. Study at large: Whether acute or convalescent, the COVID-19 samples came from the United States, Italy and Spain. The analysed material was cDNA or gDNA that came from T cells, B-cell-depleted T cells, or PBMCs.

From germline, CDR1 is SGHTA and CDR2 FQGNSA. The CDR3 is 13 residues long. Trimming left V 5 bases short and J 10 bases short, with 15 bases between. The specimen was peripheral blood. The receptor was derived from a woman aged 60-75 years with acute or convalescent COVID-19. The chain joins TRBV7-2 to TRBJ1-3; possibly TRBD1 for D (5 bases). This chain's CDR3 is CASSPSEGLTIYF. The DNA of the CDR3 is TGTGCCAGCAGCCCCTCGGAGGGGTTAACCATATATTTT.